These 24 T cell receptor beta chains were all obtained from the same sample, sequenced in a study of blood T cell repertoires in COVID-19. Profiling relied on immunoSEQ multiplex PCR, and the TCRdb table lists in-frame clones only, not all of them. The table has around 140,000 clones, more than 75% seen once. Sequencing was carried out using PBMCs or T cells enriched from blood (not recorded which). These receptor sequences come from a woman in her 50s who had recovered from COVID-19.

The chain is built from TRBV3-1 (or the pseudogene TRBV3-2) and TRBJ2-7, with TRBD2 identical over 14 bases. V was clipped by 5 bases and J by 6 bases; unmatched bases: 6. Per the germline V gene, CDR1 is LGHDT and CDR2 is YNNKEL (reference sequence). This CDR3 is built from 15 residues. The CDR3 loop reads CASSGTSGGSGEQYF. CDR3 coding DNA: TGTGCCAGCAGCGGGACTAGCGGGGGTTCCGGCGAGCAGTACTTC.

The rearrangement joins TRBV30 to TRBJ2-3, with 10 bases fitting TRBD2. In germline, CDR1 is GTSNPN, CDR2 SVGIG (reference sequence). V lost 2 bases, J lost 2 bases, and 4 bases stayed unmatched. CDR3 length: 15 residues. CDR3 nucleotides: TGTGCCTGGAGTAAGCGGGGGGGCCTCACAGATACGCAGTATTTT. The encoded protein is CAWSKRGGLTDTQYF. Full variable domain (rest looked up from reference TRBV30 and TRBJ2-3): SQTIHQWPATLVQPVGSPLSLECTVEGTSNPNLYWYRQAAGRGLQLLFYSVGIGQISSEVPQNLSASRPQDRQFILSSKKLLLSDSGFYLCAWSKRGGLTDTQYFGPGTRLTVL.

The chain couples TRBV3-1 (or the pseudogene TRBV3-2) to TRBJ2-7; 8 bases map to TRBD2. The CDR3 runs to 16 residues. Trimming removed 4 bases from V and 3 bases from J; junction bases left unmatched: 11. Germline V gene sequence: CDR1 LGHDT, CDR2 YNNKEL (reference sequence). For the CDR3, the DNA is TGTGCCAGCAGCCCTCGTAGGGCGGGGGGATACTACGAGCAGTACTTC. Residues: CASSPRRAGGYYEQYF.

This chain links TRBV28 with TRBJ1-2; D is possibly TRBD1 (5 bases). V lost 2 bases to trimming and J lost 5 bases, with 12 bases between them. Germline CDR1 is MDHEN and CDR2 is SYDVKM. The CDR3 is 14 residues long. This CDR3 is CASSLGAGGYGYTF. The CDR3 DNA follows: TGTGCCAGCAGTTTAGGAGCCGGGGGTTATGGCTACACCTTC.

The V call is TRBV4-1, the J call TRBJ1-4; D call uncertain. Germline CDR1 is MGHRA and CDR2 is YSYEKL. V lost 3 bases, J lost 11 bases, and 13 bases lay in between. CDR3 size: 13 residues. CDR3 amino acids: CASSHPGGGKLFF. DNA for the CDR3: TGCGCCAGCAGCCACCCTGGAGGTGGGAAACTGTTTTTT.

The gene calls are TRBV10-3 and TRBJ2-7, with a weak D call TRBD1 (5 bases). V was trimmed by 4 bases and J by 5 bases, leaving 9 bases between them. This CDR3 is built from 12 residues. Germline V lookup: CDR1 ENHRY, CDR2 SYGVKD. In DNA form, the CDR3 reads TGTGCCATCAGTGTCCAGGGTAACGAGCAGTACTTC. This translates into CAISVQGNEQYF.

V and J are TRBV18 and TRBJ2-3; 16 positions match TRBD2. Trimming removed 3 bases from V and 6 bases from J; junction bases left unmatched: 6. CDR3 length equals 17 residues. Germline V gene sequence: CDR1 KGHSH, CDR2 LQKENI. The CDR3 DNA follows: TGTGCCAGCTCACCTCCGGGACTAGCGGGGGGGAAGGATACGCAGTATTTT. It is translated as CASSPPGLAGGKDTQYF.

This clone occurred a few times. J is TRBJ1-1 and V is TRBV5-4; 11 nucleotides align to TRBD1. This CDR3 is 15 amino acids long. V gave up 3 bases and J gave up 4 bases; unmatched junction bases: 5. Germline loops: CDR1 SGHNT, CDR2 YYREEE (reference sequence). CDR3 amino acids: CASSSPGTGGTEAFF. The CDR3, as DNA: TGTGCCAGCAGCTCCCCCGGGACAGGGGGCACTGAAGCTTTCTTT.

The V gene is TRBV5-5, the J gene TRBJ1-6, with 9 bases fitting TRBD1. Trimming cost V 7 bases and J 10 bases; bases outside gene matches: 9. The CDR3 loop spans 14 amino acids. Germline-derived CDR1 and CDR2 are SGHKS and YYEKEE (reference sequence). The CDR3 DNA follows: TGTGCCAGCTCTGGAGGGACAGGGAGGTCACCCCTCCACTTT. Protein product: CASSGGTGRSPLHF. Full variable domain (outside the CDR3, taken from reference TRBV5-5 and TRBJ1-6): DAGVTQSPTHLIKTRGQQVTLRCSPISGHKSVSWYQQVLGQGPQFIFQYYEKEERGRGNFPDRFSARQFPNYSSELNVNALLLGDSALYLCASSGGTGRSPLHFGNGTRLTVT.

V usage is TRBV19 and J usage is TRBJ1-5, with no clear D. There are 12 residues in the CDR3. Trimming took off 9 bases at V and 4 bases at J, with 10 bases between the two ends. The germline gives CDR1 LNHDA, CDR2 SQIVND (reference sequence). CDR3 sequence reads: CASSPFNQPQHF. The CDR3 nucleotides read TGTGCCAGCAGTCCCTTTAATCAGCCCCAGCATTTT.

The chain uses TRBV24-1 and TRBJ1-2; possibly TRBD1 for D (6 bases). Deletions cut 4 bases from V and 7 bases from J, with 9 bases between. CDR1 is KGHDR and CDR2 is SFDVKD in the germline V gene. There are 12 residues in the CDR3. The CDR3 DNA sequence: TGTGCCACCAGTGAGGGGACACTTGGCTACACCTTC. It is translated as CATSEGTLGYTF.

The J gene is TRBJ2-7, the V gene TRBV28, with 9 bases fitting TRBD1. Germline-derived CDR1 and CDR2 are MDHEN and SYDVKM. V was pared by 5 bases and J by 7 bases, with 12 bases of the junction left unmatched. The CDR3 is 15 residues long. The CDR3 is CASSTGTGPFREQYV. The CDR3 DNA follows: TGTGCCAGCAGTACCGGGACAGGGCCCTTTAGGGAGCAGTACGTC.

This chain uses TRBV28 with TRBJ1-2; D is perhaps TRBD1 (6 bases). Germline values: CDR1 MDHEN, CDR2 SYDVKM. The CDR3 has 12 amino acids. Deletions cut 7 bases from V and 8 bases from J, with 14 bases between. The CDR3 region has the DNA TGTGCCAGCACCCTCCAGGGGCACGGCTACACCTTC. Its protein is CASTLQGHGYTF.

This chain uses TRBV28 with TRBJ1-2, with D possibly TRBD1 on 6 matching bases. Germline CDR1 and CDR2: MDHEN and SYDVKM. Between the trimmed V and J ends, which lost 4 bases and 4 bases, there was a span of 16 bases. The CDR3 has 15 amino acids. The CDR3 reads CASSSPRGGGYGYTF. Written as DNA, the CDR3 is TGTGCCAGCAGTTCCCCCAGGGGTGGGGGCTATGGCTACACCTTC.

The chain recombines TRBV20-1 with TRBJ2-1; 10 bases align to TRBD2. In germline, CDR1 is DFQATT, CDR2 SNEGSKA (reference sequence). This CDR3 is built from 15 residues. V was pared by 3 bases and J by 8 bases, with 10 bases of the junction left unmatched. The CDR3 loop reads CSASLAGVNEDEQFF. The CDR3 DNA follows: TGCAGTGCTAGTCTAGCGGGGGTAAATGAAGATGAGCAGTTCTTC.

The chain is built from TRBV5-1 and TRBJ2-1; TRBD2 aligns across 7 bases. The germline CDR1 and CDR2 sequences are SGHRS and YFSETQ. Trimming at V came to 7 bases and at J to 0 bases, leaving 10 bases not matched to a gene. The CDR3 has 16 amino acids. DNA for the CDR3: TGCGCCAGCCTAGCTACAGGACTAGGCTCCTACAATGAGCAGTTCTTC. This codes for CASLATGLGSYNEQFF.

The chain has TRBV5-1 and TRBJ2-7; 9 bases are shared with TRBD2. Germline V gene data show CDR1 as SGHRS and CDR2 as YFSETQ. The CDR3 contains 14 residues. Unmatched junction bases numbered 8, after V lost 4 bases and J lost 6 bases. CDR3 in DNA: TGCGCCAGCAGCGGCGGGGGGGCCCCCCTCGAGCAGTACTTC. Encoded protein: CASSGGGAPLEQYF.

Concerning this clone: One end of the junction fails to match germline, which may point to a read error. The chain carries TRBV20-1 and TRBJ1-1; TRBD1 matches at 7 bases. Germline lookup yields CDR1 DFQATT and CDR2 SNEGSKA (reference sequence). The CDR3 loop spans 11 amino acids. This CDR3 is CSARGGPEAFF. The CDR3 DNA is TGCAGTGCGAGAGGGGGCCCTGAAGCTTTCTTT.

This chain links TRBV20-1 with TRBJ1-5; maybe TRBD1 (5 bases). The CDR3 is 15 residues long. V was pared by 3 bases and J by 2 bases, with 14 bases between. Germline loops: CDR1 DFQATT, CDR2 SNEGSKA (reference sequence). The CDR3 bases are TGCAGTGCTAGTTCTGGGGCGGCGGGCAATCAGCCCCAGCATTTT. As protein: CSASSGAAGNQPQHF.

The rearrangement links TRBV7-6 to TRBJ2-2; the match to TRBD1 covers 7 bases. After removal of 4 bases from V and 6 bases from J, the junction contained 5 bases not matched to a gene. Looked up from germline, CDR1 is SGHVS and CDR2 is FNYEAQ. The CDR3 contains 14 residues. This chain's CDR3 is CASSWWGTAGELFF. The CDR3 bases are TGTGCCAGCAGCTGGTGGGGGACAGCCGGGGAGCTGTTTTTT.

The rearrangement links TRBV19 to TRBJ1-1, with D hard to call. Trimming took 5 bases from V and 1 from J, leaving 14 bases between them. CDR1 LNHDA and CDR2 SQIVND come from the germline V gene (reference sequence). The CDR3 totals 15 residues. The CDR3 nucleotides read TGTGCCAGTAGTCCATACGGGGTACGGAACACTGAAGCTTTCTTT. This translates into CASSPYGVRNTEAFF.

This CDR3 is CATRQGAKNQPQHF. The CDR3 DNA reads TGTGCCACGAGACAGGGGGCTAAGAATCAGCCCCAGCATTTT. The chain couples TRBV15 to TRBJ1-5, with 10 positions matching TRBD1. The CDR3 sequence is 14 residues long. Trimming at V came to 9 bases and at J to 4 bases, leaving 6 bases not matched to a gene. Per germline, CDR1 LNHNV and CDR2 YYDKDF (reference sequence).

The CDR3 DNA reads TGTGCCAGTGAAACCGGGACAGCTAATGAAAAACTGTTTTTT. Protein sequence: CASETGTANEKLFF. This chain links TRBV19 with TRBJ1-4; 7 bases match TRBD1. The CDR3 runs 14 residues. The V gene end was trimmed by 8 bases and the J gene end by 3 bases; junction bases not matched to a gene: 6. CDR1 LNHDA and CDR2 SQIVND come from the germline V gene (reference sequence).

The rearrangement uses TRBV6-5 and TRBJ2-7, with D maybe TRBD2 (6 bases). The length of the CDR3 is 15 residues. V dropped 6 bases and J dropped 3 bases, with 18 bases sitting between them. Germline-derived CDR1 and CDR2 are MNHEY and SVGAGI. CDR3: CASRVGGGSLYEQYF. Written as DNA, the CDR3 is TGTGCCAGCAGAGTCGGGGGAGGAAGTCTCTACGAGCAGTACTTC.